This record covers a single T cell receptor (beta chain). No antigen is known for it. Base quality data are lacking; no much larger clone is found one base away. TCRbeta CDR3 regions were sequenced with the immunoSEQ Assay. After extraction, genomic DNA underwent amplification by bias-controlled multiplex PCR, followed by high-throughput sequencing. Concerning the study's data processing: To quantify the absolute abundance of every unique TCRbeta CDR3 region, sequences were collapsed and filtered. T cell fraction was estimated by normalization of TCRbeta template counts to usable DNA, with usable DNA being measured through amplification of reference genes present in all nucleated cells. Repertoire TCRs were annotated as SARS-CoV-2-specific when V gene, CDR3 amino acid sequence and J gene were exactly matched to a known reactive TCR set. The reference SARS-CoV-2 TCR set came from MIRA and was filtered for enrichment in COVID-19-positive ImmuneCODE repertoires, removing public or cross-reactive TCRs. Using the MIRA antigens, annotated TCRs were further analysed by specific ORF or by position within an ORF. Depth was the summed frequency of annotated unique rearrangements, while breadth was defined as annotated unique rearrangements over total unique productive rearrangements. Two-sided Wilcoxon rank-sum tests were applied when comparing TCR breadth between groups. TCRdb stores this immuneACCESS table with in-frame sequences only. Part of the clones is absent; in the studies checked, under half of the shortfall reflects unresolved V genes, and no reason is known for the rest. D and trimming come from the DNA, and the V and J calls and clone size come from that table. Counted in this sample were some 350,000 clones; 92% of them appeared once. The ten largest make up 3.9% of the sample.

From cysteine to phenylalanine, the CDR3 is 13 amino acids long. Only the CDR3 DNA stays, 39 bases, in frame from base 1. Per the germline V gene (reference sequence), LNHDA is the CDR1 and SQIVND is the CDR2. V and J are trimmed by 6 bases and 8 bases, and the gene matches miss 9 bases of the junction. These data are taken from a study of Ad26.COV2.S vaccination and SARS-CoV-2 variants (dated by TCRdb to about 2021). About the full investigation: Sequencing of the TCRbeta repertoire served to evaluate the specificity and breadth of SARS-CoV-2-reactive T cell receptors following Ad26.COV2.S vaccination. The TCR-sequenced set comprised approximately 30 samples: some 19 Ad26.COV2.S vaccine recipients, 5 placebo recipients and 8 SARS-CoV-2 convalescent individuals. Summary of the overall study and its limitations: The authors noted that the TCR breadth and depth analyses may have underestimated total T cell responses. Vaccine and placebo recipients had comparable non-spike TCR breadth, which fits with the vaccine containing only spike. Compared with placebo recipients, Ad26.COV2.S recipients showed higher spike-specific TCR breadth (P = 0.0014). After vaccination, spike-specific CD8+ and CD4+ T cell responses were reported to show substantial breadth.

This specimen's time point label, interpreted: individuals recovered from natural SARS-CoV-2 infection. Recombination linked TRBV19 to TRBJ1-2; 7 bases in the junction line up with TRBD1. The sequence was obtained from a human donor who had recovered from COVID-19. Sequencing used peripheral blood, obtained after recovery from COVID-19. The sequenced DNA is TGTGCCAGTAGCCACACAGGGGATGGAGGCTACACCTTC. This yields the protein CASSHTGDGGYTF.